The clone carrying this TCR beta chain was observed a single time. The data belong to a study of blood T cell repertoires in COVID-19. Study-level background: Italy, Spain and the United States were the sources of the convalescent and acute COVID-19 samples.

The CDR3 has 11 residues. The V gene lost 10 bases and the J gene lost 4 bases, with 10 bases spanning the gap. The germline CDR1 and CDR2 sequences are LNHDA and SQIVND (reference sequence). Patients from Seattle were sampled longitudinally, starting during active infection. TCRdb keeps only in-frame clones here, not all; method: immunoSEQ multiplex PCR. The sample records 200,000 to 250,000 clones, 75% to 90% being singletons. This chain joins TRBV19 and TRBJ1-2; the D gene is possibly TRBD1 (5 bases). Sequencing input: peripheral blood. The sequence was obtained from an elderly woman with COVID-19, enrolled during active disease. The CDR3 reads CAMGRVYGYTF. The CDR3 region has the DNA TGTGCCATGGGGCGCGTCTATGGCTACACCTTC.